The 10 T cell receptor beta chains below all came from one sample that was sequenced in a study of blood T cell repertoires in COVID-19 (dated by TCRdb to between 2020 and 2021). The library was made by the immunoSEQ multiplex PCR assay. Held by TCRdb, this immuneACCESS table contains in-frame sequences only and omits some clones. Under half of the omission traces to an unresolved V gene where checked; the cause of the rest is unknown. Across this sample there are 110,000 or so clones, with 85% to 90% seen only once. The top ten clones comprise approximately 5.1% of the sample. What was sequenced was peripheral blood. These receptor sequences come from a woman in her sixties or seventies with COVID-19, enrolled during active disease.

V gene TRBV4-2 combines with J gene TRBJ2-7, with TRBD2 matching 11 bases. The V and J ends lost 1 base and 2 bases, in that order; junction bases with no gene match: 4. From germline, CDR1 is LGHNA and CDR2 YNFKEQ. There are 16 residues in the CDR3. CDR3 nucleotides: TGTGCCAGCAGCCAAGTGCTTAGCGGGGGGGCCTACGAGCAGTACTTC. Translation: CASSQVLSGGAYEQYF.

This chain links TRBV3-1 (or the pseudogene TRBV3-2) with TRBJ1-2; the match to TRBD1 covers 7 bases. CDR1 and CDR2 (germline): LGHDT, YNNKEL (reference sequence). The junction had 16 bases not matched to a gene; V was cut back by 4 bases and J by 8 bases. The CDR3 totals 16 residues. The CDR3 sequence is CASSPTFQGESFGYTF. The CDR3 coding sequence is TGTGCCAGCAGCCCGACCTTCCAGGGGGAATCGTTCGGCTACACCTTC.

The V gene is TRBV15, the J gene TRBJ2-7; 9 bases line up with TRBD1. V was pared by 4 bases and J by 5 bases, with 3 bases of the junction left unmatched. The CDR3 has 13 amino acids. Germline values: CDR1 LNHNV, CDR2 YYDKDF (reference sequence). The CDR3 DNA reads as TGTGCCACCAGCAACCGGGACAGGGACGAGCAGTACTTC. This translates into CATSNRDRDEQYF.

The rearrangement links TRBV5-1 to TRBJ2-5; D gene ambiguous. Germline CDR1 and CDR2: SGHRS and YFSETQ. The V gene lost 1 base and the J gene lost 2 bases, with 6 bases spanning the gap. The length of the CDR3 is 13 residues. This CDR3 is CASSLWQQETQYF. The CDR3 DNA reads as TGCGCCAGCAGCTTGTGGCAGCAAGAGACCCAGTACTTC.

The CDR3 DNA sequence: TGTGCCAGCTCACCAACGGCGGGGACCACTGAAGCTTTCTTT. The encoded protein is CASSPTAGTTEAFF. The chain combines TRBV18 with TRBJ1-1; D might be TRBD1 (5 bases). There are 14 residues in the CDR3. Germline-derived CDR1 and CDR2 are KGHSH and LQKENI. V was trimmed by 2 bases and J by 4 bases, leaving 11 bases between them.

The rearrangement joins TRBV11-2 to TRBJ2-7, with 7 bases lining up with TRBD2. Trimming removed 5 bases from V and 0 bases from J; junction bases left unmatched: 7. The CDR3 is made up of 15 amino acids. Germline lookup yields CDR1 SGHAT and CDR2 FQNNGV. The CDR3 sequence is CASSNREVLSYEQYF. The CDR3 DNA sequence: TGTGCCAGCAGCAACCGGGAGGTTCTCTCCTACGAGCAGTACTTC.

The CDR3 here is CAWDRGPNQPQHF. The CDR3, as DNA: TGTGCCTGGGACAGGGGGCCCAATCAGCCCCAGCATTTT. The chain uses TRBV30 and TRBJ1-5; 10 nucleotides align to TRBD1. V was clipped by 5 bases and J by 3 bases; unmatched bases: 1. CDR1 and CDR2 from the germline V gene are GTSNPN and SVGIG (reference sequence). This CDR3 is built from 13 residues. Full variable domain (rest looked up from reference TRBV30 and TRBJ1-5): SQTIHQWPATLVQPVGSPLSLECTVEGTSNPNLYWYRQAAGRGLQLLFYSVGIGQISSEVPQNLSASRPQDRQFILSSKKLLLSDSGFYLCAWDRGPNQPQHFGDGTRLSIL.

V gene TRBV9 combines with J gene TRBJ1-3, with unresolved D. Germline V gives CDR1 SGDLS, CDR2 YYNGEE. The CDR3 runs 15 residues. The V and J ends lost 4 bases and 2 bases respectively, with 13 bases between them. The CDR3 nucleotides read TGTGCCAGCAGCATAATGGACTCTGCTGGAAACACCATATATTTT. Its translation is CASSIMDSAGNTIYF.

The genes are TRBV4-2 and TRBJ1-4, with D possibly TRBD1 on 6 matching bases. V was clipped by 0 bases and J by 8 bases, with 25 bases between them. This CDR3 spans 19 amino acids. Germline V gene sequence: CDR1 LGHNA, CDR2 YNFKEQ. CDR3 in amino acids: CASSQDFYMTGPRPEKLFF. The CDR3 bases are TGTGCCAGCAGCCAAGATTTCTACATGACAGGTCCAAGACCGGAAAAACTGTTTTTT.

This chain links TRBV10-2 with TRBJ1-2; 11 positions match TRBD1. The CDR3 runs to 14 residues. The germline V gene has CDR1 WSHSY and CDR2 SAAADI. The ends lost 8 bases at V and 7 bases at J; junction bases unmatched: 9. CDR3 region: CASFKGQGVSGYTF. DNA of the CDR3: TGCGCCAGCTTCAAGGGACAGGGGGTGAGTGGCTACACCTTC.